This T cell receptor beta chain was sequenced in a study of OX40 agonist ivuxolimab in advanced cancers. This CDR3 is built from 15 residues. The V gene lost 4 bases and the J gene lost 5 bases, with 15 bases spanning the gap. Per the germline V gene, CDR1 is SGHKS and CDR2 is YYEKEE (reference sequence). TCRdb keeps only in-frame clones here, not all; method: immunoSEQ multiplex PCR. The sample lists roughly 40,000 clones, roughly 88% occurring once. This sequence was found in an adult with an advanced solid tumor such as melanoma, head and neck, liver or kidney cancer. Sequencing used CD4+ or CD8+ T cells sorted from blood, obtained in a trial of the OX40 agonist ivuxolimab. The chain combines TRBV5-5 with TRBJ2-2; a weak D match, TRBD1 (6 bases). CDR3 nucleotides: TGTGCCAGCAGCCCCGGACCAGGGGAAACCGGGGAGCTGTTTTTT. It yields the protein CASSPGPGETGELFF.